This T cell receptor (beta chain) comes out of a study of graft-versus-host responses after intestinal transplantation. Overall study context: Recipients underwent multivisceral, liver-intestinal, or isolated intestinal transplants. Anti-thymocyte globulin induction, then tacrolimus and steroids for about three years, went to all recipients. Study results and limitations: Early after transplant, HvG clones declined as circulating GvH clones peaked.

On this clone itself: The target antigen is unknown.

Profiled with immunoSEQ multiplex PCR; TCRdb holds only in-frame clones, not every one. The data hold roughly 64,000 clones, with around nine tenths observed a single time. The V end was cut by 2 bases, the J end by 11 bases, with 18 bases between. Germline V gives CDR1 SGHTA, CDR2 FQGNSA. The CDR3 spans 15 residues. This TCR derives from a human donor who was the organ donor for an intestinal transplant. The rearrangement links TRBV7-2 to TRBJ1-4; D is ambiguous. This sample comprised unstimulated CD8+ T cells sorted from spleen or lymph node cells, obtained before transplant. The DNA of the CDR3 is TGTGCCAGCAGCTTATGGGTTGGTCCCTCCGGGAAACTGTTTTTT. Its translation: CASSLWVGPSGKLFF.